This TCR beta chain was captured by sequencing in a study of identical twins (TCRdb year 2016). Study-wide context: To test whether fetal clonotypes persist, the study used deep sequencing on TCR alpha and beta repertoires from monozygotic twins, unrelated adults of various ages, and cord blood. Replicate twin experiments were performed at different times using different library preparation protocols to rule out contamination.

Beyond this particular receptor, the publication reports: Because the same donors could not be followed over many years, conclusions were based on cross-sectional statistical analysis. Out-of-frame TCR alpha sequences shared between twins showed an excess of low generation-probability sequences compared with coincidental sharing between unrelated individuals. Invariant T cells such as MAIT and iNKT could partly confound zero-insertion analyses, though diverse VJ usage argued against this for most clonotypes. Recombination models systematically underestimated out-of-frame TCR alpha sharing in monozygotic twins but agreed with sharing between unrelated individuals. The excess sharing between twins in beta out-of-frame sequences was weaker because fewer shared sequences reduced the signal-to-noise ratio. Fewer insertions were carried by abundant cord blood beta clonotypes; a weaker similar trend was observed in young adult naive repertoires, while no such trend was observed in memory repertoires.

This clonotype came up a few times. It has no known antigen specificity. Nothing much larger sits one base from this clone, and base qualities are not available. Every donor was a healthy Caucasian. Three unrelated non-twin adults were additionally sequenced: a male aged 18 to 30, a male aged 50 to 60 and a female aged 50 to 60. Miltenyi CD45RO+ enrichment and human naive T-cell isolation kits were used to isolate memory (CD45RO+) and naive T cells from PBMC. Taken from cysteine to phenylalanine, the CDR3 has 14 residues. Only CDR3 DNA is held: 42 bases, read in frame from base 1. V loses 0 bases at its end and J loses 8 bases; junction bases beyond the gene matches: 1. CDR1 and CDR2 were assigned from the germline V gene as SGHTA and FQGTGA. Libraries were prepared through 5' RACE. The sequencer was an Illumina HiSeq 2000. A universal primer binding site was introduced by template switching, and a unique molecular identifier was present in the final cDNA, enabling accurate counting of TCR cDNA molecules. Specific primers in the conserved constant-segment region were used to synthesize first-strand cDNA for the TCR alpha and beta chains. Each cDNA library was double barcoded, with a SMART-Mk sample barcode plus Illumina barcodes, to control for contamination. TruSeq adapter sequences, together with Illumina sample barcodes, were added in two successive PCR steps. The TCR alpha and beta cDNA libraries were sequenced on the Illumina HiSeq platform using custom primers. The authors processed their data as follows. MiGEC was used to process raw reads and extract unique molecular identifiers, and MiXCR was used to find CDR3 positions. Recombination models were inferred per individual with the repgenHMM and IGoR tools using an EM algorithm. Shared clonotypes were analyzed with the tcR package in R, and sharing was normalized by the product of cloneset sizes. To study raw recombination without the effects of thymic and clonal selection, out-of-frame nonproductive sequences were analyzed. The public reads were reanalyzed by TCRdb: fastp trimming at Q25, MiXCR alignment, in-frame beta chains only. Identical CDR3 protein sequences are pooled into one entry, listed with their most common genes and DNA. Here the V and J calls rest on TCRdb's processing, not on the authors' analysis. In this sample the table shows some 330,000 distinct CDR3 sequences, roughly 9% of which occur a single time. In total, the top ten clones hold roughly 8.7% of the sample.

The sequenced sample consisted of naive T cells sorted from blood. Explained via the paper, the cell subset or site label denotes: cells isolated with a human naive T-cell isolation kit. The chain joins TRBV7-3 to TRBJ1-6; 7 of the junction bases match TRBD1. The source of this sequence is a woman aged 50 to 60 in good health. The DNA reads as follows: TGTGCCAGCAGCTTAACAGGGACAGATTCACCCCTCCACTTT. Translated, this is CASSLTGTDSPLHF.